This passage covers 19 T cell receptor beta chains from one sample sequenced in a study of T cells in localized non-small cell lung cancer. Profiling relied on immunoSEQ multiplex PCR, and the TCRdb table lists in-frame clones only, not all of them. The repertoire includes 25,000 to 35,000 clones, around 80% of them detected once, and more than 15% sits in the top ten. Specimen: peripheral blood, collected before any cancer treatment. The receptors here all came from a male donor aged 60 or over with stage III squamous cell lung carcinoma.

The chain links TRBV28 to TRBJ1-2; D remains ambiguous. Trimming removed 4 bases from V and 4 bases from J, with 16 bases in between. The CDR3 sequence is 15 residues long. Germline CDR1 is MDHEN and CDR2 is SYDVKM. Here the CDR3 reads CASSSRWVAAYGYTF. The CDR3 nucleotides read TGTGCCAGCAGTTCCCGCTGGGTAGCCGCCTATGGCTACACCTTC.

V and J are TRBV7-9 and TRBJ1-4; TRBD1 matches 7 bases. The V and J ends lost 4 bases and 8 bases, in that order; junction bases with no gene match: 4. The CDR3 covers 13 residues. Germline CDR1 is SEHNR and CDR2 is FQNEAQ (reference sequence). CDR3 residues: CASSSDRREKLFF. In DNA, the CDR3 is TGTGCCAGCAGCTCGGACAGGCGGGAAAAACTGTTTTTT.

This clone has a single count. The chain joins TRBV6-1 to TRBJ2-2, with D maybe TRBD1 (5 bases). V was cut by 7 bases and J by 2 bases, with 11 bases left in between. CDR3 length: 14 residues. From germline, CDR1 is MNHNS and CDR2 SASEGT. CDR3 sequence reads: CASTFRVNTGELFF. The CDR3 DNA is TGTGCCAGCACTTTCAGGGTTAACACCGGGGAGCTGTTTTTT.

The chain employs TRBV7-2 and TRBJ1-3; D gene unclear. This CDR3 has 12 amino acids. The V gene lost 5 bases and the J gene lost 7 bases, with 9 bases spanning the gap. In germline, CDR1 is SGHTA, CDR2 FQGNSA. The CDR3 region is CASSPPSNTIYF. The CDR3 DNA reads TGTGCCAGCAGCCCGCCCAGCAACACCATATATTTT.

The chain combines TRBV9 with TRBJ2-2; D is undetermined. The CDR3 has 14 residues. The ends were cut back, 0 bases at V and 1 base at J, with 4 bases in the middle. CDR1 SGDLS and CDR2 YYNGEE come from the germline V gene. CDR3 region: CASSVGQNTGELFF. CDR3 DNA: TGTGCCAGCAGCGTAGGTCAGAACACCGGGGAGCTGTTTTTT. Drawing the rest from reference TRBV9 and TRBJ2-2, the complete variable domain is DSGVTQTPKHLITATGQRVTLRCSPRSGDLSVYWYQQSLDQGLQFLIQYYNGEERAKGNILERFSAQQFPDLHSELNLSSLELGDSALYFCASSVGQNTGELFFGEGSRLTVL.

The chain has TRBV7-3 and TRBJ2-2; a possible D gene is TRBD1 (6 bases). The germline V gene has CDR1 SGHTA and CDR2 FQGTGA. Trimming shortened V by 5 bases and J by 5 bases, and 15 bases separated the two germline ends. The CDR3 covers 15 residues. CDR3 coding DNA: TGTGCCAGCAGCCCTCGGCCCCAGGGGACCGGGGAGCTGTTTTTT. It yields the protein CASSPRPQGTGELFF.

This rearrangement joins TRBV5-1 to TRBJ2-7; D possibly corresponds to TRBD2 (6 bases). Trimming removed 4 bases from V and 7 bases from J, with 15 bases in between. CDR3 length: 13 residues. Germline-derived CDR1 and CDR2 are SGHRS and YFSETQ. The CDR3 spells CASSKIGGAEQYF. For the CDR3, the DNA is TGCGCCAGCAGCAAAATCGGCGGGGCAGAGCAGTACTTC. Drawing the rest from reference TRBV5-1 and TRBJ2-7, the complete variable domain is KAGVTQTPRYLIKTRGQQVTLSCSPISGHRSVSWYQQTPGQGLQFLFEYFSETQRNKGNFPGRFSGRQFSNSRSEMNVSTLELGDSALYLCASSKIGGAEQYFGPGTRLTVT.

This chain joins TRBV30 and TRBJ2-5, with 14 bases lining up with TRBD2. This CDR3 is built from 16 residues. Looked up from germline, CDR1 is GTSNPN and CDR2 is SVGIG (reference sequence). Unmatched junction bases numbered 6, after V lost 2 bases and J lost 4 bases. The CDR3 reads CAWSTGLAGGAETQYF. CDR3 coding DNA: TGTGCCTGGAGTACCGGACTAGCGGGAGGCGCAGAGACCCAGTACTTC.

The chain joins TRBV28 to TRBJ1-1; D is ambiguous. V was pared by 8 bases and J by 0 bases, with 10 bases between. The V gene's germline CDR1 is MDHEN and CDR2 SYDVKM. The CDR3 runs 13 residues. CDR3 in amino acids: CASLPNMNTEAFF. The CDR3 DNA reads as TGTGCCAGCCTCCCCAATATGAACACTGAAGCTTTCTTT.

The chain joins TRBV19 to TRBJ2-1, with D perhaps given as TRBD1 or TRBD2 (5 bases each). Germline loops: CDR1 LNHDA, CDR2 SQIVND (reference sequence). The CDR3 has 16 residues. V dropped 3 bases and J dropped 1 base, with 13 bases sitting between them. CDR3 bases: TGTGCCAGTAGTATCCCAGGGACGGAATCCTACAATGAGCAGTTCTTC. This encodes CASSIPGTESYNEQFF.

In DNA, the CDR3 is TGTGCCAGCAGTGAAGTGGTGGAGGTTCAGCCCCAGCATTTT. Its translation is CASSEVVEVQPQHF. The genes are TRBV6-1 and TRBJ1-5; D call uncertain. The germline V gene has CDR1 MNHNS and CDR2 SASEGT. Trimming pared 1 base from V and 6 bases from J, leaving 10 bases between. The CDR3 is 14 amino acids.

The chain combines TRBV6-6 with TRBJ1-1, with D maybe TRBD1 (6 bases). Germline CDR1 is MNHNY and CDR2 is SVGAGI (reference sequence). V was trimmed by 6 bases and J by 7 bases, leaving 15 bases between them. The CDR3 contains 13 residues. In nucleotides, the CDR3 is TGTGCCAGCAGCCACGACCGGGGGCGTGAAGCTTTCTTT. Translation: CASSHDRGREAFF.

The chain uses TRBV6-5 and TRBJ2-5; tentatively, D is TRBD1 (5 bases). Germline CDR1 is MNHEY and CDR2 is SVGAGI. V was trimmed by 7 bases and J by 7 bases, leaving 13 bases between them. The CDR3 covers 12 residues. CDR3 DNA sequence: TGTGCCAGCACTATGGGGCGAGGGACCCAGTACTTC. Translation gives CASTMGRGTQYF.

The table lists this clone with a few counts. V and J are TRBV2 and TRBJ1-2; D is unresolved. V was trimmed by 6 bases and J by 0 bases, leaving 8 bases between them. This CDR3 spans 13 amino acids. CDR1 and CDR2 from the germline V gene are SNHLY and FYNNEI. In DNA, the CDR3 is TGTGCCAGCAGCGAAACAGCTAACTATGGCTACACCTTC. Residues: CASSETANYGYTF.

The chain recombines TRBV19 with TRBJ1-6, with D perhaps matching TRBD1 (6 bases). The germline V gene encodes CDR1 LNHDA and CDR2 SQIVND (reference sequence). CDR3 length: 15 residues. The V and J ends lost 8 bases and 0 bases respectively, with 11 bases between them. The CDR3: CASRTDSSYNSPLHF. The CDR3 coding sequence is TGTGCCAGTCGGACAGACAGCTCCTATAATTCACCCCTCCACTTT. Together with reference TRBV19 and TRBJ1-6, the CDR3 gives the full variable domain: DGGITQSPKYLFRKEGQNVTLSCEQNLNHDAMYWYRQDPGQGLRLIYYSQIVNDFQKGDIAEGYSVSREKKESFPLTVTSAQKNPTAFYLCASRTDSSYNSPLHFGNGTRLTVT.

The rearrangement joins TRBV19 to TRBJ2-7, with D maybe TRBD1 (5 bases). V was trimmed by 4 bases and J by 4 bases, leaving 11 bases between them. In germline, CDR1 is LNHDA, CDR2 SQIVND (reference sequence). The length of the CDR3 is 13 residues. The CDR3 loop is CASSRQMGYEQYF. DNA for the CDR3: TGTGCCAGTAGTAGACAGATGGGGTACGAGCAGTACTTC.

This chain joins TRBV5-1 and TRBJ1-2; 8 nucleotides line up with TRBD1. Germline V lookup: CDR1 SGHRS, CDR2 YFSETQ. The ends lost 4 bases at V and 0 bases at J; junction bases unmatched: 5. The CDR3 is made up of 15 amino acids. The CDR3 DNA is TGCGCCAGCAGCCGAGACAGGGGCTCTAACTATGGCTACACCTTC. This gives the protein CASSRDRGSNYGYTF. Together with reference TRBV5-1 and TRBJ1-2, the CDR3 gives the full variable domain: KAGVTQTPRYLIKTRGQQVTLSCSPISGHRSVSWYQQTPGQGLQFLFEYFSETQRNKGNFPGRFSGRQFSNSRSEMNVSTLELGDSALYLCASSRDRGSNYGYTFGSGTRLTVV.

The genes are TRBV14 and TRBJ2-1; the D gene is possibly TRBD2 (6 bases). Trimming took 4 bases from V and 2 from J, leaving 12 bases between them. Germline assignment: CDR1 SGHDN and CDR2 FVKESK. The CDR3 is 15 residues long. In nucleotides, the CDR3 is TGTGCCAGCAGCCTAGGGCGGGACCCCTACAATGAGCAGTTCTTC. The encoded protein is CASSLGRDPYNEQFF.

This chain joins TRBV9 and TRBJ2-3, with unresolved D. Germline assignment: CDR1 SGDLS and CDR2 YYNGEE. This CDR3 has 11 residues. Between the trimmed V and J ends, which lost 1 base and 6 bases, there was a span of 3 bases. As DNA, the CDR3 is TGTGCCAGCAGCGTACACGATACGCAGTATTTT. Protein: CASSVHDTQYF. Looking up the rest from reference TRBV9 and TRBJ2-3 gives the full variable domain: DSGVTQTPKHLITATGQRVTLRCSPRSGDLSVYWYQQSLDQGLQFLIQYYNGEERAKGNILERFSAQQFPDLHSELNLSSLELGDSALYFCASSVHDTQYFGPGTRLTVL.